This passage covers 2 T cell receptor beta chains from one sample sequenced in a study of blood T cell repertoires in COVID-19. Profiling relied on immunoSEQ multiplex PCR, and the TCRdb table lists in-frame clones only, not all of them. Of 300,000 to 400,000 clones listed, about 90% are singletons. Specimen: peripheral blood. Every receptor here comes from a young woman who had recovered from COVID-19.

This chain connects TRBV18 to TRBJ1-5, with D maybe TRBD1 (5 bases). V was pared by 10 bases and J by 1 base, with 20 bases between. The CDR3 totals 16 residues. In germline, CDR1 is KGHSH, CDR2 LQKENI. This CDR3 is CATRGQDKSSNQPQHF. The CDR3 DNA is TGTGCCACTAGGGGCCAGGACAAATCCAGCAATCAGCCCCAGCATTTT.

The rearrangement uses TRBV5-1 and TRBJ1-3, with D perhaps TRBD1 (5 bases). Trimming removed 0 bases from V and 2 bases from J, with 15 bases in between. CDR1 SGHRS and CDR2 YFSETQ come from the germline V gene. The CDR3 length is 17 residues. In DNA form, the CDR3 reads TGCGCCAGCAGCTTGGGTTCCAGACAGAGCACTGGAAACACCATATATTTT. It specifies CASSLGSRQSTGNTIYF.